These 28 T cell receptor beta chains were sequenced from one sample in a study of neurological immune-mediated disorders. TCRdb redid the calling of the 5' RACE reads with MiXCR, one entry per CDR3 protein. This sample carries 71,000 or so distinct CDR3 sequences, about 13% of them seen once, and the ten largest clones take around 4.3%. Time point in this sample: longitudinal time-point 1 (baseline). Sequencing input: PBMCs. These receptors were obtained from a female donor with HTLV-1-associated myelopathy (HAM/TSP).

Ten or more counts support this clonotype. This sequence joins TRBV28 and TRBJ1-2; 7 positions agree with TRBD1. V lost 6 bases to trimming and J lost 0 bases; unmatched junction nucleotides: 7. This CDR3 has 15 residues. The germline V gene encodes CDR1 MDHEN and CDR2 SYDVKM. The DNA of the CDR3 is TGTGCCAGCAGCCCGACAGGGCCCTCTAACTATGGCTACACCTTC. Translated, it gives CASSPTGPSNYGYTF.

The sample holds many counts of this clonotype. The chain is built from TRBV12-3 or TRBV12-4 and TRBJ2-1; 9 bases align to TRBD1. This CDR3 is built from 13 residues. The V and J ends lost 3 bases and 7 bases, in that order; junction bases with no gene match: 1. Here the CDR3 DNA reads TGTGCCAGCAGTTTGGGGACAGGGAATGAGCAGTTCTTC. This translates into CASSLGTGNEQFF.

This clonotype came up many times. The genes are TRBV3-1 and TRBJ1-2, with D uncertain. CDR1 and CDR2 (germline): LGHDT, YNNKEL (reference sequence). V was shortened by 4 bases and J by 4 bases, with 13 bases between the two germline ends. The CDR3 runs 14 residues. The CDR3 coding sequence is TGTGCCAGCAGCCCTACGGGAGGCACCTATGGCTACACCTTC. The encoded protein is CASSPTGGTYGYTF.

This clonotype came up many times. J is TRBJ2-7 and V is TRBV4-1; 9 bases are a match to TRBD1. The junction had 4 bases not matched to a gene; V was cut back by 0 bases and J by 4 bases. The CDR3 has 15 residues. Germline CDR1 is MGHRA and CDR2 is YSYEKL. CDR3 sequence reads: CASSQEEQGAYEQYF. For the CDR3, the DNA is TGCGCCAGCAGCCAAGAAGAACAGGGGGCTTACGAGCAGTACTTC.

This clonotype was recorded at least ten times. The chain has TRBV2 and TRBJ1-5; D is unresolved. The V end lost 2 bases, the J end lost 7 bases, and 9 bases lay between the germline ends. The CDR3 extends over 13 amino acids. Germline V lookup: CDR1 SNHLY, CDR2 FYNNEI. CDR3 in amino acids: CASSELGGQPQHF. The CDR3 DNA is TGTGCCAGCAGTGAACTAGGAGGCCAGCCCCAGCATTTT.

In its sample, this clonotype was seen many times. This chain uses TRBV27 with TRBJ2-3; TRBD1 matches 7 bases. The CDR3 length is 15 residues. Germline CDR1 MNHEY, CDR2 SMNVEV (reference sequence). V lost 1 base and J lost 2; bases outside the gene matches: 3. For the CDR3, the DNA is TGTGCCAGCAGTTTATTGGGGACAGTCACAGATACGCAGTATTTT. As protein: CASSLLGTVTDTQYF.

This clonotype was recorded at least ten times. The V gene is TRBV20-1, the J gene TRBJ2-2; a possible D gene is TRBD1 (6 bases). This CDR3 is built from 13 residues. CDR1 and CDR2 from the germline V gene are DFQATT and SNEGSKA (reference sequence). V was pared by 5 bases and J by 5 bases, with 12 bases between. In nucleotides, the CDR3 is TGCAGTGCTCTACAGGGTAATACCGGGGAGCTGTTTTTT. It codes for CSALQGNTGELFF.

Details on this clonotype: A much more abundant neighbour one base away suggests this may be a read error. The chain combines TRBV15 with TRBJ2-5; D gene unclear. Per the germline V gene, CDR1 is LNHNV and CDR2 is YYDKDF (reference sequence). The CDR3 is 12 amino acids. CDR3 amino acids: CATSSRQETHYF. The CDR3 DNA reads as TGTGCCACCAGCTCCCGACAAGAGACCCATTACTTC.

This clonotype appeared many times. V and J are TRBV20-1 and TRBJ2-4; D may be TRBD2 (5 bases). The CDR3 spans 15 residues. Trimming took off 1 base at V and 2 bases at J, with 12 bases between the two ends. CDR1 is DFQATT and CDR2 is SNEGSKA in the germline V gene (reference sequence). CDR3 nucleotides: TGCAGTGCTAGAGCCGGGGATAAGACCAAAAACATTCAGTACTTC. Translating gives CSARAGDKTKNIQYF.

This clonotype has a handful of counts. The chain joins TRBV19 to TRBJ1-1; D possibly corresponds to TRBD1 (6 bases). CDR1 and CDR2 (germline): LNHDA, SQIVND (reference sequence). The CDR3 consists of 13 residues. V was clipped by 4 bases and J by 11 bases, with 17 bases between them. The CDR3 is CASSKGIGQLAFF. CDR3 nucleotides: TGTGCCAGTAGTAAAGGCATCGGACAGTTGGCTTTCTTT.

This clonotype was observed at least ten times. J is TRBJ2-1 and V is TRBV11-2; D perhaps matches TRBD2 (6 bases). V was trimmed by 4 bases and J by 0 bases, leaving 13 bases between them. The CDR3 extends over 16 amino acids. CDR1 is SGHAT, CDR2 FQNNGV, per germline. CDR3 DNA: TGTGCCAGCAGCTCCCCGGGACTCCTCTCCTACAATGAGCAGTTCTTC. It yields the protein CASSSPGLLSYNEQFF.

This clonotype appeared many times. The V call is TRBV7-8, the J call TRBJ2-2; TRBD1 is a possible D gene (5 bases). The CDR3 extends over 17 amino acids. Per the germline V gene, CDR1 is SGHVS and CDR2 is FQNEAQ. V was trimmed by 2 bases and J by 0 bases, leaving 13 bases between them. The CDR3: CASSLRRDRPNTGELFF. The CDR3 region has the DNA TGTGCCAGCAGCTTAAGAAGAGACAGACCGAACACCGGGGAGCTGTTTTTT.

This clonotype was detected many times. The chain couples TRBV2 to TRBJ1-4; weak D call: TRBD1 (6 bases). The V gene's germline CDR1 is SNHLY and CDR2 FYNNEI. Trimming took off 10 bases at V and 4 bases at J, with 16 bases between the two ends. There are 14 residues in the CDR3. The CDR3 coding sequence is TGTGCCAACGCCCGGGGGCGTCTTAATGAAAAACTGTTTTTT. Its protein is CANARGRLNEKLFF.

The V gene is TRBV12-3 or TRBV12-4, the J gene TRBJ2-2; D may match TRBD1 or TRBD2 (5 bases each). Trimming took off 4 bases at V and 7 bases at J, with 13 bases between the two ends. The CDR3 extends over 14 amino acids. Here the CDR3 DNA reads TGTGCCAGCAGTTCCGTCCGGGGCGGCGGGGAGCTGTTTTTT. Protein sequence: CASSSVRGGGELFF.

The table lists this clonotype with a few counts. The chain uses TRBV5-1 and TRBJ2-3, with D possibly being TRBD1 or TRBD2 (6 bases each). The CDR3 length is 15 residues. CDR1 and CDR2 from the germline V gene are SGHRS and YFSETQ. Between the trimmed V and J ends, which lost 0 bases and 2 bases, there was a span of 10 bases. This CDR3 reads CASSLAGAPTDTQYF. The CDR3 region has the DNA TGCGCCAGCAGCTTGGCGGGGGCCCCCACAGATACGCAGTATTTT.

This clonotype was picked up many times. This sequence joins TRBV2 and TRBJ2-1; D not certain. This CDR3 has 13 residues. Germline V gives CDR1 SNHLY, CDR2 FYNNEI. V dropped 4 bases and J dropped 5 bases, with 9 bases sitting between them. Here the CDR3 DNA reads TGTGCCAGCAGTGCCATTCGAGACAATGAGCAGTTCTTC. It translates to CASSAIRDNEQFF.

This clonotype was observed at least ten times. The CDR3 reads CASSLFRAGGNSPLHF. CDR3 sequence (DNA): TGTGCCAGCAGCTTGTTTCGCGCGGGAGGGAATTCACCCCTCCACTTT. The chain couples TRBV5-6 to TRBJ1-6; D is ambiguous. Trimming removed 1 base from V and 7 bases from J, with 15 bases in between. CDR1 is SGHDT and CDR2 is YYEEEE in the germline V gene. This CDR3 contains 16 residues.

This clonotype has a count of ten or more. The V and J genes are TRBV29-1 and TRBJ2-1; TRBD1 matches 9 bases. V dropped 3 bases and J dropped 3; count of bases not matched to a gene: 0. CDR1 and CDR2 (germline): SQVTM, ANQGSEA. The CDR3 covers 13 residues. For the CDR3, the DNA is TGCAGCGTTGAGGGACAGGGCTACAATGAGCAGTTCTTC. Protein: CSVEGQGYNEQFF.

This clonotype was found many times. This chain uses TRBV20-1 with TRBJ1-2; no clear D. The CDR3 extends over 14 amino acids. Germline values: CDR1 DFQATT, CDR2 SNEGSKA (reference sequence). The CDR3 spells CSTLDDRSNYGYTF. CDR3 DNA sequence: TGCAGCACTCTCGACGACCGATCTAACTATGGCTACACCTTC.

This clonotype was recorded at least ten times. This chain uses TRBV12-3 or TRBV12-4 with TRBJ2-7; D not resolved. Trimming took off 2 bases at V and 3 bases at J, with 11 bases between the two ends. The CDR3 is made up of 14 amino acids. CDR3 residues: CASSLRDTGYEQYF. The CDR3 DNA reads TGTGCCAGCAGTTTAAGGGATACGGGCTACGAGCAGTACTTC.

There are many counts of this clonotype. The gene calls are TRBV5-1 and TRBJ2-1; 8 bases are a match to TRBD2. The CDR3 extends over 16 amino acids. The V gene's germline CDR1 is SGHRS and CDR2 YFSETQ. The V and J ends lost 0 bases and 6 bases, in that order; junction bases with no gene match: 8. CDR3 protein: CASSLAGTSPSNEQFF. In nucleotides, the CDR3 is TGCGCCAGCAGCTTGGCAGGGACTAGTCCCTCCAATGAGCAGTTCTTC.

This clonotype was seen repeatedly, ten times or more. This rearrangement joins TRBV5-1 to TRBJ1-3; a possible D gene is TRBD1 (5 bases). This CDR3 contains 13 residues. Trimming shortened V by 0 bases and J by 8 bases, and 9 bases separated the two germline ends. CDR1 SGHRS and CDR2 YFSETQ come from the germline V gene. The CDR3 DNA follows: TGCGCCAGCAGCTTGGGGGGACGAGACACCATATATTTT. Translated, it gives CASSLGGRDTIYF.

This clonotype was seen many times. V and J are TRBV7-2 and TRBJ2-7; possible D gene TRBD1, 6 bases. This CDR3 is built from 14 residues. CDR1 and CDR2 (germline): SGHTA, FQGNSA. With 5 bases removed from V and 4 bases from J, the gap between germline ends came to 15 bases. CDR3 sequence reads: CASSVTGKRYEQYF. Here the CDR3 DNA reads TGTGCCAGCAGCGTCACAGGGAAGAGGTACGAGCAGTACTTC. The entire variable domain, with the rest obtained from reference TRBV7-2 and TRBJ2-7, is as follows: GAGVSQSPSNKVTEKGKDVELRCDPISGHTALYWYRQSLGQGLEFLIYFQGNSAPDKSGLPSDRFSAERTGGSVSTLTIQRTQQEDSAVYLCASSVTGKRYEQYFGPGTRLTVT.

A note on this clonotype: Its ends do not fully match the called genes, so a read error is possible. This chain uses TRBV12-3 or TRBV12-4 with TRBJ1-1; D is ambiguous. There are 14 residues in the CDR3. The CDR3 sequence is CVSTLGAPDTEAFF. CDR3 sequence (DNA): TGTGTCAGCACCCTGGGAGCGCCGGACACTGAAGCTTTCTTT.

This clonotype was observed at least ten times. The rearrangement uses TRBV28 and TRBJ2-5; the D gene is possibly TRBD1 (6 bases). V gave up 8 bases and J gave up 5 bases, with 30 bases separating them. From germline, CDR1 is MDHEN and CDR2 SYDVKM. There are 18 residues in the CDR3. CDR3 region: CASGSMGALVRAEETQYF. The DNA for the CDR3 is TGTGCCAGCGGGTCAATGGGGGCACTAGTGAGGGCGGAGGAGACCCAGTACTTC.

This clonotype was counted ten times or more. The rearrangement uses TRBV9 and TRBJ2-2; 9 nucleotides match TRBD1. This CDR3 region has 16 residues. Losses at the gene ends were 3 bases for V and 3 bases for J; bases not matched to a gene: 6. Looked up from germline, CDR1 is SGDLS and CDR2 is YYNGEE. Here the CDR3 reads CASSGGTGWDTGELFF. CDR3 DNA sequence: TGTGCCAGCAGCGGCGGGACAGGGTGGGACACCGGGGAGCTGTTTTTT.

This clonotype was seen at least ten times. J is TRBJ1-5 and V is TRBV4-1, with 8 bases that match TRBD1. With 2 bases clipped from V and 10 bases from J, the junction kept 10 bases outside the gene matches. Germline-derived CDR1 and CDR2 are MGHRA and YSYEKL. This CDR3 region has 15 residues. The CDR3 coding sequence is TGCGCCAGCAGCCAACCCGGGACAGGCGGATATCCCCAGCATTTT. It translates to CASSQPGTGGYPQHF.

Ten or more counts support this clonotype. The V and J genes are TRBV20-1 and TRBJ2-4; weak D call: TRBD1 (7 bases). Per germline, CDR1 DFQATT and CDR2 SNEGSKA (reference sequence). Trimming took off 5 bases at V and 0 bases at J, with 20 bases between the two ends. The CDR3 length is 17 residues. CDR3 bases: TGCAGTGCTTTGGGAGGTTGGGACAGCTTAGCCAAAAACATTCAGTACTTC. The encoded protein is CSALGGWDSLAKNIQYF.